This T cell receptor beta chain originates from a study of control samples from healthy donors and cancer patients. The V and J ends lost 1 base and 0 bases respectively, with 10 bases between them. Germline-derived CDR1 and CDR2 are MNHEY and SMNVEV (reference sequence). CDR3 length: 17 amino acids. The method was immunoSEQ multiplex PCR; TCRdb's version includes in-frame clones alone and lacks a portion of them. This table has 150,000 to 180,000 clones, just under 95% appearing once. Sequences were obtained from blood. This chain joins TRBV27 and TRBJ2-6; D possibly corresponds to TRBD2 (5 bases). This sequence was found in a man between 40 and 49 years old in good health. The CDR3 nucleotides read TGTGCCAGCAGTTTATGGAGCGGTAGCTCTGGGGCCAACGTCCTGACTTTC. It is translated as CASSLWSGSSGANVLTF. Drawing the rest from reference TRBV27 and TRBJ2-6, the complete variable domain is EAQVTQNPRYLITVTGKKLTVTCSQNMNHEYMSWYRQDPGLGLRQIYYSMNVEVTDKGDVPEGYKVSRKEKRNFPLILESPSPNQTSLYFCASSLWSGSSGANVLTFGAGSRLTVL.